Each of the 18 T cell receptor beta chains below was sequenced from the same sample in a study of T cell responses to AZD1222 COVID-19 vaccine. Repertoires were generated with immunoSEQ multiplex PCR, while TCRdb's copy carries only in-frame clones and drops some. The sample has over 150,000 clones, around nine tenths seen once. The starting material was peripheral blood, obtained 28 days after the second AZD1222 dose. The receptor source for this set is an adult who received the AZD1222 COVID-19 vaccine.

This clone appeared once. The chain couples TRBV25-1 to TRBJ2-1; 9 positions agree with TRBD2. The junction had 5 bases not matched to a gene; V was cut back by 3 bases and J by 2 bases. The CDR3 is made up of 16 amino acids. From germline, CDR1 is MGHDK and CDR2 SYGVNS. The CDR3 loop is CASSDLAGHTYNEQFF. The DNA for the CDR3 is TGTGCCAGCAGTGACCTAGCGGGGCATACCTACAATGAGCAGTTCTTC.

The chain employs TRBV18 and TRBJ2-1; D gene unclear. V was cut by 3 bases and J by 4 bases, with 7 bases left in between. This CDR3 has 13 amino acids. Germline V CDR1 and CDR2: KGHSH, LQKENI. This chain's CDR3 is CASSPRLYNEQFF. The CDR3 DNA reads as TGTGCCAGCTCACCCCGACTGTACAATGAGCAGTTCTTC.

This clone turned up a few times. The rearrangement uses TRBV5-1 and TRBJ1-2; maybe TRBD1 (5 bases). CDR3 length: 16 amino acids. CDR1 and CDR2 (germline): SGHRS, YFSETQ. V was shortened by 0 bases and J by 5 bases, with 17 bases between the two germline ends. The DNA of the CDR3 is TGCGCCAGCAGCTTGGAAAAAGAGCCGGGACCTTATGGCTACACCTTC. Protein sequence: CASSLEKEPGPYGYTF.

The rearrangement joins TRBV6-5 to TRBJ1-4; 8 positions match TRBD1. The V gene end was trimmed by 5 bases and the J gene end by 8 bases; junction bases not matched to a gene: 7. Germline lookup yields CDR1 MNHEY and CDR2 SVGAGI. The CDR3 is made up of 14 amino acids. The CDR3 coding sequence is TGTGCCAGCAGTACACCAGGGGGCAGGGAAAAACTGTTTTTT. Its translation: CASSTPGGREKLFF.

In DNA form, the CDR3 reads TGTGCCAGCAGCTTAAGTCGGGCGATTGGAAACACCATATATTTT. Amino acids: CASSLSRAIGNTIYF. This chain joins TRBV7-8 and TRBJ1-3, with D uncertain. The CDR3 loop spans 15 amino acids. The germline CDR1 and CDR2 sequences are SGHVS and FQNEAQ. V was cut by 2 bases and J by 3 bases, with 11 bases left in between. Using reference TRBV7-8 and TRBJ1-3 for the parts outside the CDR3, the full variable domain is GAGVSQSPRYKVAKRGQDVALRCDPISGHVSLFWYQQALGQGPEFLTYFQNEAQLDKSGLPSDRFFAERPEGSVSTLKIQRTQQEDSAVYLCASSLSRAIGNTIYFGEGSWLTVV.

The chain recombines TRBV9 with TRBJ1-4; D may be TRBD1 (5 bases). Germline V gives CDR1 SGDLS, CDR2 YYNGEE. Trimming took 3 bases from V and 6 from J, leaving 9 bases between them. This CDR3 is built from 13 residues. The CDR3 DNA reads TGTGCCAGCAGCGGGGGGACGCATGAAAAACTGTTTTTT. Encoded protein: CASSGGTHEKLFF.

The CDR3 protein is CASSSLGEKLFF. CDR3 sequence (DNA): TGCGCCAGCAGCTCGTTGGGTGAAAAACTGTTTTTT. The chain uses TRBV5-1 and TRBJ1-4; D ambiguous. This CDR3 region has 12 residues. Germline values: CDR1 SGHRS, CDR2 YFSETQ. Deletions cut 3 bases from V and 7 bases from J, with 7 bases between. The variable domain in full, completed from reference TRBV5-1 and TRBJ1-4, reads KAGVTQTPRYLIKTRGQQVTLSCSPISGHRSVSWYQQTPGQGLQFLFEYFSETQRNKGNFPGRFSGRQFSNSRSEMNVSTLELGDSALYLCASSSLGEKLFFGSGTQLSVL.

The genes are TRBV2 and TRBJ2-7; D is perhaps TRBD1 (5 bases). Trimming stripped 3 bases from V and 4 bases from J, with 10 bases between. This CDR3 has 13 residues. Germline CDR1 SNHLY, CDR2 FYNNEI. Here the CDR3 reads CASSDIGVYEQYF. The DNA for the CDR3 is TGTGCCAGCAGTGACATAGGGGTGTACGAGCAGTACTTC.

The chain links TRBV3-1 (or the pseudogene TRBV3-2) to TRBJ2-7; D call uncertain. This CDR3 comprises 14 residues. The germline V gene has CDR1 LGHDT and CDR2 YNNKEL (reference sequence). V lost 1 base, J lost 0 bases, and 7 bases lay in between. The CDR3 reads CASSQASASYEQYF. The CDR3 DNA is TGTGCCAGCAGCCAAGCCTCTGCCTCCTACGAGCAGTACTTC.

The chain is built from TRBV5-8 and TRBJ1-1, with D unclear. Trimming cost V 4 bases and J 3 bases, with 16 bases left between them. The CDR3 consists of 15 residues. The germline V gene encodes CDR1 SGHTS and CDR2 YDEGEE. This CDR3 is CASSPSFLRDTEAFF. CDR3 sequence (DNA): TGTGCCAGCAGCCCATCTTTTCTGAGGGACACTGAAGCTTTCTTT.

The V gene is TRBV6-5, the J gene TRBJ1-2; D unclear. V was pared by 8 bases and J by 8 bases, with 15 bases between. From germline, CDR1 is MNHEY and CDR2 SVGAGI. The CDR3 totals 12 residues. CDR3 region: CASGSWGAGYTF. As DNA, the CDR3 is TGTGCCAGCGGCTCTTGGGGTGCCGGCTACACCTTC.

The CDR3 DNA is TGTGCCAGCAGCGTGCGACAGGGGTTCTCCTCTAACGAGCAGTACTTC. Protein: CASSVRQGFSSNEQYF. This chain joins TRBV7-2 and TRBJ2-7; 8 bases fit TRBD1. The ends lost 5 bases at V and 5 bases at J; junction bases unmatched: 14. CDR3 length equals 16 residues. CDR1 SGHTA and CDR2 FQGNSA come from the germline V gene. Supplemented by reference TRBV7-2 and TRBJ2-7, the full variable domain reads GAGVSQSPSNKVTEKGKDVELRCDPISGHTALYWYRQSLGQGLEFLIYFQGNSAPDKSGLPSDRFSAERTGGSVSTLTIQRTQQEDSAVYLCASSVRQGFSSNEQYFGPGTRLTVT.

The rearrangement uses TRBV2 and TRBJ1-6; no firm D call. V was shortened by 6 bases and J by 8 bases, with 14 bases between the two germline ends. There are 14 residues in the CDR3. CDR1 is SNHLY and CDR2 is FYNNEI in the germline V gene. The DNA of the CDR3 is TGTGCCAGCAGCCCCGAGACATCATATTCACCCCTCCACTTT. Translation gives CASSPETSYSPLHF.

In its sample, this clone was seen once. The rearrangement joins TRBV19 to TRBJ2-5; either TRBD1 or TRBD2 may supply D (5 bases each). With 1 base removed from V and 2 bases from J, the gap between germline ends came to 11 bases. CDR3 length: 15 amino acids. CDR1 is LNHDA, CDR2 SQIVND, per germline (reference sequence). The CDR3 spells CASSIGGRLQETQYF. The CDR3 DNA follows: TGTGCCAGTAGTATAGGGGGACGGCTTCAAGAGACCCAGTACTTC.

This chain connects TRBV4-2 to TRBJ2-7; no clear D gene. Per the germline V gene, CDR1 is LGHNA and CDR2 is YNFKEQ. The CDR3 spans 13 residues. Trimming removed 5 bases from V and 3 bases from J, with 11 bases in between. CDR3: CASSTGKDYEQYF. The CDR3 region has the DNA TGTGCCAGCAGCACTGGGAAAGACTACGAGCAGTACTTC.

The CDR3 DNA is TGTGCCAGCAGACAGGGGCAATACTACGAGCAGTACTTC. This codes for CASRQGQYYEQYF. The V call is TRBV27, the J call TRBJ2-7; 7 bases agree with TRBD1. There are 13 residues in the CDR3. The J segment lost 3 bases and the V segment lost 6 bases, leaving 5 bases of the junction unmatched. Germline V lookup: CDR1 MNHEY, CDR2 SMNVEV (reference sequence).

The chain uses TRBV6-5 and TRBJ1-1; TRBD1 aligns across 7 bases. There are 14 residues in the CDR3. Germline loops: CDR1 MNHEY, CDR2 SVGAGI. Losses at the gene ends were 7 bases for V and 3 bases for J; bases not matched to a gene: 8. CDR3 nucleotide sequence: TGTGCCAGCATTACGACAGGGAGGGACACTGAAGCTTTCTTT. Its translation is CASITTGRDTEAFF.

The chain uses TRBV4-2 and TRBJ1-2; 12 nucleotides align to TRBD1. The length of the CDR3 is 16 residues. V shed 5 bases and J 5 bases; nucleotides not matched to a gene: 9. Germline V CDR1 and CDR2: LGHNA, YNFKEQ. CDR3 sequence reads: CASSVGTGGLRYGYTF. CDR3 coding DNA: TGTGCCAGCAGCGTAGGGACAGGGGGCCTTAGGTATGGCTACACCTTC.